The 9 T cell receptor beta chains below come from one sample, sequenced in a study of radiation and T cells in renal cell carcinoma. The repertoire was sequenced with immunoSEQ multiplex PCR; TCRdb's copy has only in-frame clones and lacks some. Here the sample spans approximately 170,000 clones, 88% being singletons. Time point in this sample: blood 4 weeks post-SBRT, at nephrectomy. Treatment in this sample: 15 Gy SBRT to primary tumor, nephrectomy 4 weeks later. Material: blood, obtained from a patient whose treatment included radiotherapy and nephrectomy. The receptor set was obtained from a woman between 45 and 65 years old with renal cell carcinoma.

V and J are TRBV7-9 and TRBJ1-4, with D hard to call. The CDR3 covers 12 residues. The V end lost 5 bases, the J end lost 8 bases, and 9 bases lay between the germline ends. Germline assignment: CDR1 SEHNR and CDR2 FQNEAQ (reference sequence). The CDR3 sequence is CASSPSKEKLFF. CDR3 DNA: TGTGCCAGCAGCCCCTCCAAAGAAAAACTGTTTTTT.

The chain joins TRBV10-3 to TRBJ2-2; weak D call: TRBD2 (6 bases). The CDR3 has 14 residues. Trimming shortened V by 3 bases and J by 5 bases, and 10 bases separated the two germline ends. The germline V gene encodes CDR1 ENHRY and CDR2 SYGVKD. The CDR3 sequence is CAISDGGDTGELFF. CDR3 sequence (DNA): TGTGCCATCAGTGACGGCGGGGATACCGGGGAGCTGTTTTTT.

V is TRBV5-6 and J is TRBJ1-2; D not certain. The length of the CDR3 is 13 residues. Germline V gene sequence: CDR1 SGHDT, CDR2 YYEEEE. Trimming left V 4 bases short and J 6 bases short, with 13 bases between. CDR3: CASSMVGYDGYTF. As DNA, the CDR3 is TGTGCCAGCAGCATGGTAGGGTATGATGGCTACACCTTC. Full variable domain (rest looked up from reference TRBV5-6 and TRBJ1-2): DAGVTQSPTHLIKTRGQQVTLRCSPKSGHDTVSWYQQALGQGPQFIFQYYEEEERQRGNFPDRFSGHQFPNYSSELNVNALLLGDSALYLCASSMVGYDGYTFGSGTRLTVV.

The chain is built from TRBV7-2 and TRBJ1-6; 7 nucleotides match TRBD1. J lost 10 bases, V lost 0 bases, and 3 bases had no gene match. This CDR3 is 14 amino acids long. CDR1 and CDR2 from the germline V gene are SGHTA and FQGNSA. The chain's CDR3 is CASSLAGRGSPLHF. CDR3 in DNA: TGTGCCAGCAGCTTAGCGGGCAGGGGGTCACCCCTCCACTTT.

The chain joins TRBV7-9 to TRBJ1-5; D may be TRBD1 (6 bases). V gave up 1 base and J gave up 7 bases, with 14 bases separating them. The CDR3 spans 15 residues. Germline values: CDR1 SEHNR, CDR2 FQNEAQ (reference sequence). In DNA form, the CDR3 reads TGTGCCAGCAGCTTAGAAGGGGGTGAGTGGCAGCCCCAGCATTTT. This gives the protein CASSLEGGEWQPQHF.

The chain recombines TRBV4-3 with TRBJ2-3; D not certain. The CDR3 consists of 16 residues. Germline loops: CDR1 LGHNA, CDR2 YSLEER. Trimming pared 0 bases from V and 2 bases from J, leaving 12 bases between. CDR3: CASSQDPNVITDTQYF. The CDR3 DNA reads as TGCGCCAGCAGCCAAGATCCCAACGTGATCACAGATACGCAGTATTTT.

The chain is built from TRBV5-6 and TRBJ2-5; 14 nucleotides line up with TRBD2. Germline V CDR1 and CDR2: SGHDT, YYEEEE. The V segment lost 6 bases and the J segment 2 bases; nucleotides outside the gene matches: 9. This CDR3 is built from 17 residues. The CDR3, as DNA: TGTGCCAGCACCCTTTGGGGACTAGCGGGGGTACAAGAGACCCAGTACTTC. Protein sequence: CASTLWGLAGVQETQYF.

The chain employs TRBV4-3 and TRBJ1-4; D gene uncertain. Germline CDR1 and CDR2: LGHNA and YSLEER. V was pared by 4 bases and J by 2 bases, with 11 bases between. The CDR3 length is 15 residues. The CDR3 reads CASSRWQATNEKLFF. CDR3 bases: TGCGCCAGCAGCCGCTGGCAGGCGACTAATGAAAAACTGTTTTTT.

The gene calls are TRBV5-1 and TRBJ2-5; 7 positions agree with TRBD2. The CDR3 has 15 residues. V was clipped by 3 bases and J by 2 bases; unmatched bases: 7. Germline V gene sequence: CDR1 SGHRS, CDR2 YFSETQ. Written as DNA, the CDR3 is TGCGCCAGCAGCTACGAAGGGAGGGGTCAAGAGACCCAGTACTTC. Translating gives CASSYEGRGQETQYF.